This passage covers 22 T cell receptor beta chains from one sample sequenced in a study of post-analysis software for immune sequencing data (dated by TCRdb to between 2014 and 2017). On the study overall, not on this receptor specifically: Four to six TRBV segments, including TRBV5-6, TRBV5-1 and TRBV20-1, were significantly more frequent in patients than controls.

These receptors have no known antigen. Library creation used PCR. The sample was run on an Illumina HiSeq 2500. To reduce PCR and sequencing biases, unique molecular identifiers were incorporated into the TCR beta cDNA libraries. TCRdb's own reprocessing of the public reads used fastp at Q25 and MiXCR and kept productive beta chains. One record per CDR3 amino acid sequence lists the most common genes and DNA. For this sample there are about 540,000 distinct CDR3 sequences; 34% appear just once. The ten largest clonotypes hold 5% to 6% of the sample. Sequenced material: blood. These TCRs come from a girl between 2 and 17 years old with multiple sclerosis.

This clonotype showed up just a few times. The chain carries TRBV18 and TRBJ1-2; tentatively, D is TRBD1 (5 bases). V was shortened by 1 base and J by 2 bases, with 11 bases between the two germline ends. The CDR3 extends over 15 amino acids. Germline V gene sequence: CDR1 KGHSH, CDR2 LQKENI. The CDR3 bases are TGTGCCAGCTCACCACTGGGGCTGGAGAACTATGGCTACACCTTC. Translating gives CASSPLGLENYGYTF. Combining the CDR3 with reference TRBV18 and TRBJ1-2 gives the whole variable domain NAGVMQNPRHLVRRRGQEARLRCSPMKGHSHVYWYRQLPEEGLKFMVYLQKENIIDESGMPKERFSAEFPKEGPSILRIQQVVRGDSAAYFCASSPLGLENYGYTFGSGTRLTVV.

The CDR3 coding sequence is TGCAGCGTTGAAGAGGCAGGGGGCCGAGAGACCCAGTACTTC. It specifies CSVEEAGGRETQYF. This chain uses TRBV29-1 with TRBJ2-5; 8 bases are shared with TRBD1. Trimming removed 0 bases from V and 4 bases from J; junction bases left unmatched: 4. The V gene's germline CDR1 is SQVTM and CDR2 ANQGSEA. This CDR3 has 14 amino acids.

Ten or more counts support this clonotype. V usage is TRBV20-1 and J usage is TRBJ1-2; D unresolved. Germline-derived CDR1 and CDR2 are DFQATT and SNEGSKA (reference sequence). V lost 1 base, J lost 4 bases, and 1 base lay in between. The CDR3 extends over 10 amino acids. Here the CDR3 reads CSARAYGYTF. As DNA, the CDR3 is TGCAGTGCTAGAGCCTATGGCTACACCTTC.

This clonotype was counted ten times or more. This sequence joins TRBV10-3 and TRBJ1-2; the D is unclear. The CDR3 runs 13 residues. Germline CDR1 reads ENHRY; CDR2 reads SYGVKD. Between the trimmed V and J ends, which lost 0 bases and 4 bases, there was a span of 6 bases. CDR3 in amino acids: CAISESPLYGYTF. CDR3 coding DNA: TGTGCCATCAGTGAGTCCCCTCTCTATGGCTACACCTTC.

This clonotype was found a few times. Here the CDR3 reads CASSRHQSNQPQHF. In nucleotides, the CDR3 is TGTGCCAGCAGCCGACACCAGAGCAATCAGCCCCAGCATTTT. The rearrangement links TRBV9 to TRBJ1-5; D is unclear. V shed 4 bases and J shed 1 base, with 9 bases lying between them. Germline V gene lookup returns CDR1 SGDLS and CDR2 YYNGEE. This CDR3 is built from 14 residues. Full variable domain (missing parts from reference TRBV9 and TRBJ1-5): DSGVTQTPKHLITATGQRVTLRCSPRSGDLSVYWYQQSLDQGLQFLIQYYNGEERAKGNILERFSAQQFPDLHSELNLSSLELGDSALYFCASSRHQSNQPQHFGDGTRLSIL.

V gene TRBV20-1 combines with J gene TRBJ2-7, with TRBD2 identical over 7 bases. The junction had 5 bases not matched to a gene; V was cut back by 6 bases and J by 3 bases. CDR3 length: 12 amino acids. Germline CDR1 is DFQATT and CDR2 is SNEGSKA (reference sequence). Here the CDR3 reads CSATPGGYEQYF. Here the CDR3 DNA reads TGCAGTGCAACCCCGGGGGGCTACGAGCAGTACTTC.

CDR3 in amino acids: CASSFWGRDTQYF. The DNA of the CDR3 is TGTGCCAGCAGCTTCTGGGGGAGGGATACGCAGTATTTT. The chain is built from TRBV5-6 and TRBJ2-3; possibly TRBD2 for D (6 bases). CDR3 length equals 13 residues. V shed 2 bases and J shed 6 bases, with 10 bases lying between them. Per germline, CDR1 SGHDT and CDR2 YYEEEE. Full variable domain (rest looked up from reference TRBV5-6 and TRBJ2-3): DAGVTQSPTHLIKTRGQQVTLRCSPKSGHDTVSWYQQALGQGPQFIFQYYEEEERQRGNFPDRFSGHQFPNYSSELNVNALLLGDSALYLCASSFWGRDTQYFGPGTRLTVL.

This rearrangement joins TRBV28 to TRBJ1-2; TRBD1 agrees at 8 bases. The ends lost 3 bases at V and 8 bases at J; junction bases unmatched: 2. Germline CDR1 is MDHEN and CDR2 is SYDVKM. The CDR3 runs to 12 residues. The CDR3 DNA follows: TGTGCCAGCAGTTTGCGGACAGGGGGCTACACCTTC. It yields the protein CASSLRTGGYTF.

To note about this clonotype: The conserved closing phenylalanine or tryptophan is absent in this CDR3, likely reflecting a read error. The CDR3 loop is CASSLTGHTDTQYS. As DNA, the CDR3 is TGTGCCAGCAGCTTAACCGGACACACAGATACGCAGTATTCT. J is TRBJ2-3 and V is TRBV7-6, with TRBD1 as a possible D gene (5 bases). The CDR3 runs 14 residues. CDR1 SGHVS and CDR2 FNYEAQ come from the germline V gene. V was cut by 2 bases and J by 2 bases, with 8 bases left in between.

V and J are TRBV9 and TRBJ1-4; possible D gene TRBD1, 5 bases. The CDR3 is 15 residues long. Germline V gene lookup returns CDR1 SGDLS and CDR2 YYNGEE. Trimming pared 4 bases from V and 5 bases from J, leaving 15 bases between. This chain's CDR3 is CASSLLDRPNEKLFF. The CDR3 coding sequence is TGTGCCAGCAGCCTTCTAGACAGACCAAATGAAAAACTGTTTTTT.

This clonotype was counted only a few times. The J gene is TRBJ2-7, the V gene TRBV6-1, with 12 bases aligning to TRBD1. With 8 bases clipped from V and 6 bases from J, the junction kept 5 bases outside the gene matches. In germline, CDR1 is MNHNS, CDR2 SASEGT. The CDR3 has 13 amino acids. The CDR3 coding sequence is TGTGCCAGCTTGGGGACAGGGGGCTTCGAGCAGTACTTC. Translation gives CASLGTGGFEQYF.

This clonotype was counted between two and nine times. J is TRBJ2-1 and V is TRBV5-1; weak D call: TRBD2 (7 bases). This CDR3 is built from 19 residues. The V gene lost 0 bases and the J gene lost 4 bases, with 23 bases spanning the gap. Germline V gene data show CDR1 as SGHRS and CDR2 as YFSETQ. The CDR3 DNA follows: TGCGCCAGCAGCTTGGTAACAGGACCCCTGGGGGGGCCTTACAATGAGCAGTTCTTC. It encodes CASSLVTGPLGGPYNEQFF.

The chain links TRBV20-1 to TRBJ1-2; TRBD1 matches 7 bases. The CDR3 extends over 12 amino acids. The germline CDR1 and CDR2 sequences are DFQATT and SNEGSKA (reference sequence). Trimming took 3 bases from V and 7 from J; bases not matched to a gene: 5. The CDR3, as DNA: TGCAGTGCTAGGATACAGGGGTCTGGCTACACCTTC. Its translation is CSARIQGSGYTF.

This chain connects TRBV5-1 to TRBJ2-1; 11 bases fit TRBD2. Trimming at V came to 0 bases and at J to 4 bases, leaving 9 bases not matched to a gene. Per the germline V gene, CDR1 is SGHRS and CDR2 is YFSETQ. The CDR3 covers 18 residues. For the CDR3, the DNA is TGCGCCAGCAGCTTGGCCAATTTAGCGGGGGGGCCGTACAATGAGCAGTTCTTC. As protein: CASSLANLAGGPYNEQFF. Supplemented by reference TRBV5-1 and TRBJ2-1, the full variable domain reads KAGVTQTPRYLIKTRGQQVTLSCSPISGHRSVSWYQQTPGQGLQFLFEYFSETQRNKGNFPGRFSGRQFSNSRSEMNVSTLELGDSALYLCASSLANLAGGPYNEQFFGPGTRLTVL.

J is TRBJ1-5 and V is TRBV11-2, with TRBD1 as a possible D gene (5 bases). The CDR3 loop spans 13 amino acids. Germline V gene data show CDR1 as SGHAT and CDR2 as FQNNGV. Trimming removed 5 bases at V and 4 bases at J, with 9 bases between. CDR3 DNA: TGTGCCAGCAGCACAGGCCCTAATCAGCCCCAGCATTTT. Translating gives CASSTGPNQPQHF.

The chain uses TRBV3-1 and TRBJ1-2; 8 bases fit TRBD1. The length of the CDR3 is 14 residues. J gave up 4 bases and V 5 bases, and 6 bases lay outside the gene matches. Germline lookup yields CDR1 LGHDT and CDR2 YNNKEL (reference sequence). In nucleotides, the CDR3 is TGTGCCAGCAGCTTCCAGGGGGCTCTCTATGGCTACACCTTC. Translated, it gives CASSFQGALYGYTF.

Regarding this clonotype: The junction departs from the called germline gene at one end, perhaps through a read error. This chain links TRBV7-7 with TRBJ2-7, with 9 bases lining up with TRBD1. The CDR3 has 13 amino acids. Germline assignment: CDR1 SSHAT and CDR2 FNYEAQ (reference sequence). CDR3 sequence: CASSLETGGEQYF. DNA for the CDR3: TGTGCTAGCAGCTTAGAGACAGGGGGGGAGCAGTACTTC.

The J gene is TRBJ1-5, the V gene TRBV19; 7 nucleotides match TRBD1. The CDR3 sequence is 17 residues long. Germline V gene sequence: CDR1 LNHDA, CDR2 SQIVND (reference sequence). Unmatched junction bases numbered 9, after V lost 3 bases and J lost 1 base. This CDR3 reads CASSIVTGTESNQPQHF. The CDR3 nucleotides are TGTGCCAGTAGTATCGTTACCGGGACAGAGAGCAATCAGCCCCAGCATTTT.

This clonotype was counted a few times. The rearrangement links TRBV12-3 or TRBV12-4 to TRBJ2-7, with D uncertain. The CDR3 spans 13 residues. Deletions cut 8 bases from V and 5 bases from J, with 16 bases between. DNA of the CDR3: TGTGCCAGCGGGCTAATGATTCGGGACGAGCAGTACTTC. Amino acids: CASGLMIRDEQYF.

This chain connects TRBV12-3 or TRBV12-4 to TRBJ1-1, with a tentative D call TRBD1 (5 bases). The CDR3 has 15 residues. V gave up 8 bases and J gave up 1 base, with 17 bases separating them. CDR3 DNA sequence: TGTGCCAGCGGTATAGCGGGACGCTCGAACACTGAAGCTTTCTTT. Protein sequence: CASGIAGRSNTEAFF.

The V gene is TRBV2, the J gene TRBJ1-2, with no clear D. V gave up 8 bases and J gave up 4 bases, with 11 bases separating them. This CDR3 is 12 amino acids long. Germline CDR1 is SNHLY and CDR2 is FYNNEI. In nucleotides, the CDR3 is TGTGCCAGCTACGACGTGCCCTATGGCTACACCTTC. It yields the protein CASYDVPYGYTF.

Here the CDR3 DNA reads TGTGCCGTTACTAGCGGTACACAGGGCACCGGGGAGCTGTTTTTT. It specifies CAVTSGTQGTGELFF. V is TRBV10-3 and J is TRBJ2-2, with 8 bases that match TRBD2. The CDR3 runs to 15 residues. CDR1 and CDR2 (germline): ENHRY, SYGVKD. J lost 4 bases, V lost 11 bases, and 12 bases had no gene match.